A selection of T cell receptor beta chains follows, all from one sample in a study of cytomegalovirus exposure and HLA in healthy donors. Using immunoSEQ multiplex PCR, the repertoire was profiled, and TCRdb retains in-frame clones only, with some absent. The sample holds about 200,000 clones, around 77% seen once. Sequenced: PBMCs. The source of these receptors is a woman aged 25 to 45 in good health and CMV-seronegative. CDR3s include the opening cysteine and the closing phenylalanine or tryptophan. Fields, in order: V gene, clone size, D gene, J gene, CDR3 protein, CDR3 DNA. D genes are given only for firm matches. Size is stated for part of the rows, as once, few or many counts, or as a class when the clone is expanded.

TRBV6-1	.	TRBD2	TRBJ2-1	CASSRRLASDEQFF	TGTGCCAGCAGTCGTCGACTAGCTAGCGATGAGCAGTTCTTC
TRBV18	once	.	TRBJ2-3	CASSPSGIGAQYF	TGTGCCAGCTCACCAAGTGGAATCGGGGCGCAGTATTTT
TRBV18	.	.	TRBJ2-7	CASSQLGGGPTGEQYF	TGTGCCAGCTCACAACTAGGGGGGGGGCCGACGGGGGAGCAGTACTTC
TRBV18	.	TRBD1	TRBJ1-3	CASSPGQGATGNTIYF	TGTGCCAGCTCACCGGGGCAGGGGGCCACTGGAAACACCATATATTTT
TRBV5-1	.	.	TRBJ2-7	CASSLVPSGRTYEQYF	TGCGCCAGCAGCTTGGTCCCAAGCGGGCGAACCTACGAGCAGTACTTC
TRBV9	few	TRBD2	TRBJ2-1	CASSALIAGVPFDEQFF	TGTGCCAGCAGCGCCCTTATAGCGGGAGTTCCCTTTGATGAGCAGTTCTTC
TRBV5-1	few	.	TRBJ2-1	CASSLITANEQFF	TGCGCCAGCAGCTTGATCACAGCCAATGAGCAGTTCTTC
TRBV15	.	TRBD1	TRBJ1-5	CATSRDLGDRNQPQHF	TGTGCCACCAGCAGAGATTTGGGGGACAGAAATCAGCCCCAGCATTTT
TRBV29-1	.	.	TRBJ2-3	CSGAQGSDTQYF	TGCAGCGGAGCACAGGGTTCAGATACGCAGTATTTT
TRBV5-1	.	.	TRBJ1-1	CASSLDRGGTEAFF	TGCGCCAGCAGCCTCGATAGGGGAGGCACTGAAGCTTTCTTT
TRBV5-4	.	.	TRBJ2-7	CASSAGGIGRYEQYF	TGTGCCAGCAGCGCCGGCGGAATTGGGAGGTACGAGCAGTACTTC
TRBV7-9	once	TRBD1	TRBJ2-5	CASSRQGETQYF	TGTGCCAGCAGCCGACAGGGTGAGACCCAGTACTTC
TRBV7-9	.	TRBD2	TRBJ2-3	CASSSGLAGVADTQYF	TGTGCCAGCAGCTCCGGACTAGCGGGGGTGGCGGATACGCAGTATTTT
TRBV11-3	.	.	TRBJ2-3	CASSSESPRTQYF	TGTGCCAGCAGCTCCGAAAGCCCCCGTACGCAGTATTTT
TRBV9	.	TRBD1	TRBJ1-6	CASSVDGDSYNSPLHF	TGTGCCAGCAGCGTAGATGGGGACAGCTATAATTCACCCCTCCACTTT
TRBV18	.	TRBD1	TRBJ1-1	CASSPRGQGRTEAFF	TGTGCCAGCTCACCTCGGGGACAGGGTAGGACTGAAGCTTTCTTT
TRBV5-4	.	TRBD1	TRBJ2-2	CASSLGETGVRSGELFF	TGTGCCAGCAGCTTGGGGGAAACAGGGGTTAGGTCCGGGGAGCTGTTTTTT
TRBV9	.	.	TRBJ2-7	CASSREGDGSYEQYF	TGTGCCAGCAGCAGAGAGGGGGATGGCTCCTACGAGCAGTACTTC
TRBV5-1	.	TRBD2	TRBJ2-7	CASSLSAGVTSEQYF	TGCGCCAGCAGCTTATCCGCGGGAGTCACTAGTGAGCAGTACTTC
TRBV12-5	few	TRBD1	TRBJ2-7	CATTRDRSYEQYF	TGTGCTACTACTCGGGACAGATCCTACGAGCAGTACTTC
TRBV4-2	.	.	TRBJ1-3	CASSQVPGSDSGNTIYF	TGTGCCAGCAGCCAAGTTCCAGGGTCGGACTCTGGAAACACCATATATTTT
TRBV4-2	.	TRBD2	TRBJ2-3	CASSPTWTSGRGTDTQYF	TGTGCCAGCAGCCCCACTTGGACTAGCGGGAGAGGCACAGATACGCAGTATTTT
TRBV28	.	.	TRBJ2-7	CASSLASGGEQYF	TGTGCCAGCAGTTTAGCGTCCGGGGGCGAGCAGTACTTC
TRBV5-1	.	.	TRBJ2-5	CASSLGRGQVQETQYF	TGCGCCAGCAGCTTGGGTAGGGGACAAGTACAAGAGACCCAGTACTTC
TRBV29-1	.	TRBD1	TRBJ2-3	CSGDRGHKDTQYF	TGCAGCGGTGACAGGGGGCATAAAGATACGCAGTATTTT
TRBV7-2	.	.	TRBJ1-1	CASTLRVDTEAFF	TGTGCCAGCACGCTCAGGGTGGACACTGAAGCTTTCTTT
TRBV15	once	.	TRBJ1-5	CATSRDPYQPQHF	TGTGCCACCAGCAGAGATCCCTACCAGCCCCAGCATTTT
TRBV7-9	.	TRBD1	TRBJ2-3	CASSFRTGGADTQYF	TGTGCCAGCAGCTTTAGGACAGGGGGGGCAGATACGCAGTATTTT
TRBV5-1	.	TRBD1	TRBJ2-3	CASRGKIMGQFTDTQYF	TGCGCCAGCAGGGGAAAGATCATGGGACAGTTCACAGATACGCAGTATTTT
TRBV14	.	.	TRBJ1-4	CASSTQPNPGNEKLFF	TGTGCCAGCAGCACCCAACCCAATCCGGGTAATGAAAAACTGTTTTTT
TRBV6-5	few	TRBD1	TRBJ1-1	CASSFRDRGDTEAFF	TGTGCCAGCAGTTTCCGGGACAGGGGCGACACTGAAGCTTTCTTT
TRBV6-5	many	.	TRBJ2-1	CASSYGGEQFF	TGTGCCAGCAGTTACGGGGGGGAGCAGTTCTTC
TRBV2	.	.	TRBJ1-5	CASSYYRNQPQHF	TGTGCCAGCAGTTACTACAGGAATCAGCCCCAGCATTTT
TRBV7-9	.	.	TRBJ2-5	CASSLGSGETQYF	TGTGCCAGCAGCTTAGGGTCCGGGGAGACCCAGTACTTC
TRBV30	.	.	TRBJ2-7	CAWSVDTRYLSYEQYF	TGTGCCTGGAGTGTTGACACCCGTTACCTATCCTACGAGCAGTACTTC
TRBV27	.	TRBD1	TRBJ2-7	CASSLGPGGNSAYEQYF	TGTGCCAGCAGTCTCGGACCAGGGGGCAACAGTGCCTACGAGCAGTACTTC
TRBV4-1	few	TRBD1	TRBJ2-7	CASSQGQGRMDYEQYF	TGCGCCAGCAGCCAGGGACAGGGAAGAATGGACTACGAGCAGTACTTC
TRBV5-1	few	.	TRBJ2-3	CASSPGEPATQYF	TGCGCCAGCAGCCCCGGGGAGCCAGCTACGCAGTATTTT
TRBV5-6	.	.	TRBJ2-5	CASSLNRDQYF	TGTGCCAGCAGCTTAAACCGCGACCAGTACTTC
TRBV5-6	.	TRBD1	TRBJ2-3	CASSLGYRGPTDTQYF	TGTGCCAGCAGCCTGGGGTACAGGGGACCCACCGATACGCAGTATTTT
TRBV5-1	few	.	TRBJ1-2	CASSLTGNGGYTF	TGCGCCAGCAGCTTGACAGGGAACGGTGGCTACACCTTC
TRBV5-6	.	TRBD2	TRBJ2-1	CASSWSGTKLVNEQFF	TGTGCCAGCAGCTGGTCCGGGACTAAGTTAGTTAATGAGCAGTTCTTC
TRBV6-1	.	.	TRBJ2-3	CASSEVYSVNTQYF	TGTGCCAGCAGTGAAGTATATAGCGTCAATACGCAGTATTTT
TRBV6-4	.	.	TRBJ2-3	CASSDRGEDTQYF	TGTGCCAGCAGTGACCGGGGTGAAGATACGCAGTATTTT
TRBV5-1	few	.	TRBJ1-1	CASSLGYYTKNTEAFF	TGCGCCAGCAGCTTGGGGTATTACACAAAGAACACTGAAGCTTTCTTT
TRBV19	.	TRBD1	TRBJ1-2	CATRTGASYGYTF	TGTGCCACTCGGACAGGGGCCAGCTATGGCTACACCTTC
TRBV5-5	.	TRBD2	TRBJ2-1	CASSLEIAGVGYNEQFF	TGTGCCAGCAGCTTGGAGATAGCGGGAGTGGGGTACAATGAGCAGTTCTTC
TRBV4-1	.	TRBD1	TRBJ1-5	CASSQGTGGNQPQHF	TGCGCCAGCAGCCAGGGGACAGGGGGGAATCAGCCCCAGCATTTT
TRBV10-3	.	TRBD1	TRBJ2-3	CAISEAGQGPGDTQYF	TGTGCCATCAGTGAGGCGGGACAGGGGCCCGGAGATACGCAGTATTTT
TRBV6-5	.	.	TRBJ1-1	CASSPFGDTEAFF	TGTGCCAGCAGCCCCTTCGGGGACACTGAAGCTTTCTTT
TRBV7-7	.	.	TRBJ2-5	CASSSGSDQETQYF	TGTGCCAGCAGCTCGGGGAGCGACCAAGAGACCCAGTACTTC
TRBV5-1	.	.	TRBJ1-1	CASTKQENTEAFF	TGCGCCAGCACCAAACAGGAGAACACTGAAGCTTTCTTT
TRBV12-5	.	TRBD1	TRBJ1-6	CASGQQGTYNSPLHF	TGTGCTAGTGGACAACAGGGGACCTATAATTCACCCCTCCACTTT